This T cell receptor beta chain appears in the sequencing data of a study of blood T cell repertoires in COVID-19. For the study at large: Italy, Spain and the United States were the sources of the convalescent and acute COVID-19 samples. In each case, the material was cDNA or gDNA derived from T cells, B-cell-depleted T cells, or PBMCs.

As originally analysed: Using reference gene primer amplification, nucleated cell counts were estimated. Repertoires were generated with immunoSEQ multiplex PCR, while TCRdb's copy carries only in-frame clones and drops some. The V and J calls and clone size were taken over from that table, and D and trimming were inferred from the DNA. Altogether roughly 200,000 clones are present, roughly 82% being singletons, with the ten largest covering around 8.6%. V lost 3 bases and J lost 7, with 19 bases in between. CDR1 is MDHEN, CDR2 SYDVKM, per germline. This CDR3 has 17 amino acids. Participants were placed into cohorts based on the clinical history they reported.

Sequencing input: PBMCs or T cells enriched from blood (not recorded which). The chain carries TRBV28 and TRBJ1-6, with D unclear. This clonotype was obtained from a woman in her 30s who had recovered from COVID-19. The CDR3 DNA reads TGTGCCAGCAGTTTTCGAGGGAGGGTTAGTTTGAATTCACCCCTCCACTTT. As protein: CASSFRGRVSLNSPLHF.